The entry below gives a single T cell receptor beta chain sequence along with its context. These data are taken from a study of CD4 T cells in relation to SARS-CoV-2 and coronaviruses. The assay was immunoSEQ multiplex PCR, and TCRdb's table has in-frame clones only and misses some. The data hold under 50,000 clones, with approximately 87% observed a single time. Germline CDR1 SGHTA, CDR2 FQGTGA. The CDR3 consists of 14 residues. V lost 2 bases, J lost 6 bases, and 4 bases stayed unmatched. The material sequenced was memory CD4+ T cells from PBMCs. The sequence derives from an adult with COVID-19. This chain links TRBV7-3 with TRBJ2-1; 7 positions match TRBD2. The CDR3 DNA sequence: TGTGCCAGCAGCTTAGAGACTAGCACCAATGAGCAGTTCTTC. Amino acid sequence: CASSLETSTNEQFF.